These 11 T cell receptor beta chains came from one sample sequenced in a study of radiotherapy plus CTLA-4 blockade in lung cancer. Clones were read by immunoSEQ multiplex PCR, and TCRdb kept only the in-frame ones, dropping some. The repertoire includes 70,000 to 90,000 clones, 78% of them detected once, and roughly 22% sits in the top ten. Sequenced material: peripheral blood, taken from a patient treated with radiotherapy plus ipilimumab. The source of these receptors is a human donor with non-small cell lung cancer whose response to radiotherapy plus ipilimumab could not be evaluated. Some clones in this sample may be carry-over from other donors' samples.

As to this clone: Its ends do not fully match the called genes, so a read error is possible. The V gene is TRBV7-9, the J gene TRBJ1-2; D might be TRBD1 (6 bases). Germline V lookup: CDR1 SEHNR, CDR2 FQNEAQ (reference sequence). The CDR3 contains 12 residues. Here the CDR3 DNA reads TGTGCCAGCAGCCTAGCAGGGGATGGCTACACCTTC. It specifies CASSLAGDGYTF.

The gene calls are TRBV5-6 and TRBJ1-2, with a possible D match to TRBD1 (5 bases). CDR3 length: 13 residues. Germline V CDR1 and CDR2: SGHDT, YYEEEE. The V and J ends lost 1 base and 8 bases respectively, with 12 bases between them. The CDR3, as DNA: TGTGCCAGCAGCTTGAGAGCAGGGAAAGGCTACACCTTC. Translating gives CASSLRAGKGYTF.

V gene TRBV5-1 combines with J gene TRBJ2-7; TRBD2 matches 9 bases. The junction had 9 bases not matched to a gene; V was cut back by 0 bases and J by 2 bases. The CDR3 loop spans 17 amino acids. Germline values: CDR1 SGHRS, CDR2 YFSETQ. The CDR3 is CASSLGLAGSPTYEQYF. Here the CDR3 DNA reads TGCGCCAGCAGCTTGGGTCTAGCGGGGAGCCCCACCTACGAGCAGTACTTC.

This clone is a singleton in its sample. The V and J genes are TRBV4-3 and TRBJ1-2; TRBD1 is a possible D gene (5 bases). Germline V lookup: CDR1 LGHNA, CDR2 YSLEER. The CDR3 runs to 14 residues. The V end was cut by 4 bases, the J end by 6 bases, with 15 bases between. CDR3 in DNA: TGCGCCAGCAGCCGTGAGGGACTTCCGGATGGCTACACCTTC. This sequence encodes CASSREGLPDGYTF.

The chain combines TRBV10-3 with TRBJ1-1; tentatively, D is TRBD1 (5 bases). Trimming cost V 10 bases and J 1 base, with 22 bases left between them. Germline V gives CDR1 ENHRY, CDR2 SYGVKD. The CDR3 length is 16 residues. In DNA form, the CDR3 reads TGTGCCACCACCAGGGACGGGAGTTCACCGAACACTGAAGCTTTCTTT. It translates to CATTRDGSSPNTEAFF.

The CDR3 region is CAISERSGVYNEQFF. CDR3 sequence (DNA): TGTGCCATCAGTGAAAGGTCGGGGGTCTACAATGAGCAGTTCTTC. The V and J genes are TRBV10-3 and TRBJ2-1; D is possibly TRBD2 (6 bases). Germline-derived CDR1 and CDR2 are ENHRY and SYGVKD. There are 15 residues in the CDR3. V was trimmed by 3 bases and J by 3 bases, leaving 12 bases between them.

J is TRBJ2-3 and V is TRBV9; 11 bases are a match to TRBD2. The CDR3 sequence is 16 residues long. Germline V gene data show CDR1 as SGDLS and CDR2 as YYNGEE. The trim removed 3 bases at V and 2 bases at J, leaving 5 bases unmatched. The CDR3 DNA reads TGTGCCAGCAGCGGGGGACTAGCGGACCCCACAGATACGCAGTATTTT. This sequence encodes CASSGGLADPTDTQYF.

The gene calls are TRBV5-6 and TRBJ2-7; TRBD1 might be the D (6 bases). Trimming left V 1 base short and J 0 bases short, with 11 bases between. The CDR3 runs 15 residues. CDR1 is SGHDT and CDR2 is YYEEEE in the germline V gene. CDR3 region: CASSLRQVYSYEQYF. The CDR3 coding sequence is TGTGCCAGCAGCTTGCGACAGGTCTACTCCTACGAGCAGTACTTC.

This clone was detected only a few times. In DNA form, the CDR3 reads TGTGCCAGTAGTATCAGGCAGACTGGAAACACCATATATTTT. Its protein is CASSIRQTGNTIYF. The chain has TRBV19 and TRBJ1-3, with D unclear. There are 14 residues in the CDR3. Looked up from germline, CDR1 is LNHDA and CDR2 is SQIVND (reference sequence). Trimming removed 3 bases from V and 2 bases from J, with 8 bases in between.

V and J are TRBV4-1 and TRBJ1-6; D is unclear. This CDR3 is built from 15 residues. CDR1 is MGHRA, CDR2 YSYEKL, per germline. The V end lost 2 bases, the J end lost 10 bases, and 15 bases lay between the germline ends. CDR3 nucleotides: TGCGCCAGCAGCCAAAATCGGGTTGGTGGGTCACCCCTCCACTTT. The encoded protein is CASSQNRVGGSPLHF.

This clone has only one observation. The CDR3 here is CASSLVSSGGHEQYF. The CDR3 bases are TGTGCCAGCAGCTTAGTCTCTAGCGGGGGCCACGAGCAGTACTTC. This chain joins TRBV7-8 and TRBJ2-7; 10 bases agree with TRBD2. Germline V gene lookup returns CDR1 SGHVS and CDR2 FQNEAQ. The V and J ends lost 1 base and 5 bases, in that order; junction bases with no gene match: 5. This CDR3 contains 15 residues.